The entry below describes one T cell receptor beta chain. These data belong to a study of blood T cell repertoires in COVID-19. Background on the study: Italy, Spain and the United States were the sources of the convalescent and acute COVID-19 samples. The analysed material was cDNA or gDNA that came from T cells, B-cell-depleted T cells, or PBMCs.

Germline CDR1 and CDR2: SEHNR and FQNEAQ (reference sequence). The CDR3 has 14 residues. With 3 bases removed from V and 7 bases from J, the gap between germline ends came to 12 bases. Methods used by the authors: Amplification of reference gene primers was used by the study to estimate nucleated cell counts. Libraries were prepared by immunoSEQ multiplex PCR; TCRdb keeps only in-frame clonotypes and omits some of them. The V and J calls and clone size come from that table; D and trimming were worked out from the DNA. Of 70,000 to 95,000 clones in the sample, around 90% were seen once. V gene TRBV7-9 combines with J gene TRBJ1-4; D might be TRBD1 (5 bases). Sequenced: peripheral blood. The TCR originated in a man aged 45-65 years with acute or convalescent COVID-19. CDR3: CASSLGREVEKLFF. Here the CDR3 DNA reads TGTGCCAGCAGCTTGGGCAGGGAGGTTGAAAAACTGTTTTTT.